Included here is one T cell receptor (beta chain) sequence, with context. Its antigen is unknown. This sample is part of a study of cytomegalovirus exposure and HLA in healthy donors. Study observations and caveats: In vitro checks showed that a few CMV-associated chains really do target CMV antigens. It emerged from a later analysis that several of the most significant clusters appeared to be linked to common viral pathogens. Most of the CMV-associated TCR beta chains (in a later analysis) appeared to be HLA-restricted.

This CDR3 has 13 residues. CDR1 and CDR2 from the germline V gene are SQVTM and ANQGSEA. V lost 8 bases and J lost 5; bases outside the gene matches: 8. Primers: 60 Vbeta forward and 13 Jbeta reverse. Measured with immunoSEQ multiplex PCR; TCRdb has only the in-frame clones, and not every one. This sample has 50,000 to 65,000 clones, with roughly 75% found just once. The receptor's source is a woman in her 30s in good health and CMV-seronegative. Sequencing was performed on PBMCs. The genes are TRBV29-1 and TRBJ2-7, with TRBD2 matching 11 bases. In DNA, the CDR3 is TGCAGCTCGCAAGAGACTAGCGGGAACGAGCAGTACTTC. Translation gives CSSQETSGNEQYF.